This T cell receptor (beta chain) is drawn from a study of T cells after posttransplantation cyclophosphamide. TCRdb keeps only in-frame clones here, not all; method: immunoSEQ multiplex PCR. The sample is made up of tens of thousands of clones, none counted only once. The CDR3 consists of 15 residues. V was cut by 1 base and J by 7 bases, with 16 bases left in between. CDR1 and CDR2 from the germline V gene are SGHVS and FNYEAQ. This clone was detected ten times or more. Sequencing was done on a sample of PBMCs. V and J are TRBV7-6 and TRBJ2-5; possible D gene TRBD2, 6 bases. The sequence was obtained from a woman aged 60 to 75 in good health, CMV-negative, and a related stem cell transplant donor. This chain's CDR3 is CASSLVSDSGGTQYF. As DNA, the CDR3 is TGTGCCAGCAGCTTAGTCTCGGACTCCGGGGGGACCCAGTACTTC.